Following are 8 T cell receptor beta chains from one sample sequenced in a study of cytomegalovirus exposure and HLA in healthy donors. Researchers ran the PCR with 60 Vbeta and 13 Jbeta primers. The repertoire was sequenced with immunoSEQ multiplex PCR; TCRdb's copy has only in-frame clones and lacks some. The sample includes some 90,000 clones, more than 60% of them seen just once. Sequencing was done on a sample of PBMCs. All receptors come from a man over 45 in good health and CMV-seronegative.

This clone showed up just a few times. J is TRBJ1-6 and V is TRBV6-5; no reliable D call. Deletions cut 0 bases from V and 7 bases from J, with 13 bases between. This CDR3 is built from 16 residues. Germline CDR1 and CDR2: MNHEY and SVGAGI. The CDR3 DNA is TGTGCCAGCAGTTACTCCCAGGCCACATCAAATTCACCCCTCCACTTT. It codes for CASSYSQATSNSPLHF.

This clone occurred once. The rearrangement joins TRBV6-6 to TRBJ2-7; TRBD2 matches at 9 bases. This CDR3 contains 15 residues. V dropped 2 bases and J dropped 4; count of bases not matched to a gene: 6. CDR1 and CDR2 (germline): MNHNY, SVGAGI (reference sequence). The CDR3 sequence: CASSYDSGSSYEQYF. CDR3 DNA: TGTGCCAGCAGTTACGATAGCGGGAGCTCATACGAGCAGTACTTC.

V is TRBV6-5 and J is TRBJ2-5; 9 nucleotides match TRBD1. The J call is in doubt because the DNA end fits TRBJ2-7 better. The germline CDR1 and CDR2 sequences are MNHEY and SVGAGI. CDR3 length equals 13 residues. The CDR3 region is CASSLGTGSEQYF. CDR3 bases: TGTGCCAGCAGCCTCGGGACAGGGAGCGAGCAGTACTTC.

The rearrangement links TRBV7-2 to TRBJ2-2, with D hard to call. Germline values: CDR1 SGHTA, CDR2 FQGNSA. V was trimmed by 0 bases and J by 8 bases, leaving 7 bases between them. The CDR3 is 13 residues long. CDR3 loop: CASSLARVGELFF. The CDR3 DNA reads TGTGCCAGCAGCTTAGCCCGAGTGGGGGAGCTGTTTTTT. Together with reference TRBV7-2 and TRBJ2-2, the CDR3 gives the full variable domain: GAGVSQSPSNKVTEKGKDVELRCDPISGHTALYWYRQSLGQGLEFLIYFQGNSAPDKSGLPSDRFSAERTGGSVSTLTIQRTQQEDSAVYLCASSLARVGELFFGEGSRLTVL.

This clone was seen only a few times. The chain is built from TRBV11-1 and TRBJ1-2; no firm D call. CDR1 is SGHAT, CDR2 FQDESV, per germline (reference sequence). The CDR3 has 13 residues. The ends were cut back, 1 base at V and 4 bases at J, with 7 bases in the middle. The CDR3 loop reads CASSLEQTYGYTF. As DNA, the CDR3 is TGTGCCAGCAGCTTAGAACAAACCTATGGCTACACCTTC.

The chain has TRBV15 and TRBJ2-6; D possibly corresponds to TRBD1 (6 bases). This CDR3 has 15 residues. V lost 5 bases and J lost 0, with 8 bases in between. The V gene's germline CDR1 is LNHNV and CDR2 YYDKDF (reference sequence). In DNA, the CDR3 is TGTGCCACCAGCGGACAGAGCTCTGGGGCCAACGTCCTGACTTTC. Translation: CATSGQSSGANVLTF.

A note on this clone: At one of its ends the junction is not consistent with the germline gene, which may arise from a read error. V usage is TRBV7-9 and J usage is TRBJ1-5, with 10 nucleotides matching TRBD1. CDR1 SEHNR and CDR2 FQNEAQ come from the germline V gene (reference sequence). CDR3 length equals 17 residues. In nucleotides, the CDR3 is TGTTCCAGCAGCCAGACGGACAGGGGGTATAGCAATCAGCCCCAGCATTTT. Its translation is CSSSQTDRGYSNQPQHF.

The chain is built from TRBV6-1 and TRBJ1-1; 7 bases agree with TRBD1. From germline, CDR1 is MNHNS and CDR2 SASEGT. This CDR3 is built from 15 residues. The J segment lost 0 bases and the V segment lost 4 bases, leaving 5 bases of the junction unmatched. CDR3 DNA sequence: TGTGCCAGCAGTGCTGACAGGGTTTTGAACACTGAAGCTTTCTTT. Protein: CASSADRVLNTEAFF.